The 5 T cell receptor beta chains given below trace back to one sample, sequenced in a study of shared clonotypes between healthy human individuals. The table came from immunoSEQ multiplex PCR; TCRdb's copy has only in-frame clones and leaves some out. The table has about 1 million clones, 65% to 75% seen once. Sequenced input: memory CD4+ T cells sorted from blood. This sample's subset: CD45RA-negative fraction. These receptors were collected from a man between 18 and 29 years old in good health.

The chain combines TRBV10-2 with TRBJ2-5; D remains ambiguous. The CDR3 has 14 residues. Per germline, CDR1 WSHSY and CDR2 SAAADI. Deletions cut 6 bases from V and 0 bases from J, with 11 bases between. CDR3 amino acids: CASRVAQYQETQYF. The CDR3 nucleotides are TGCGCCAGCAGGGTGGCGCAGTACCAAGAGACCCAGTACTTC.

This clone was detected only once. This chain connects TRBV2 to TRBJ2-7; possible D gene TRBD1, 5 bases. Germline lookup yields CDR1 SNHLY and CDR2 FYNNEI. The length of the CDR3 is 14 residues. V was cut by 7 bases and J by 0 bases, with 13 bases left in between. The CDR3 loop reads CASTVDRSSYEQYF. The CDR3 coding sequence is TGTGCCAGCACGGTCGACAGAAGCTCCTACGAGCAGTACTTC.

V usage is TRBV4-1 and J usage is TRBJ2-5, with a tentative D call TRBD2 (6 bases). The V end was cut by 4 bases, the J end by 4 bases, with 16 bases between. The germline V gene encodes CDR1 MGHRA and CDR2 YSYEKL. The CDR3 runs to 15 residues. The CDR3 reads CASSLRRGFGETQYF. The CDR3 DNA reads TGCGCCAGCAGCCTTAGGCGGGGTTTTGGAGAGACCCAGTACTTC.

The V gene is TRBV14, the J gene TRBJ1-2; 7 nucleotides match TRBD1. J gave up 7 bases and V 4 bases, and 24 bases lay outside the gene matches. The CDR3 runs 19 residues. CDR1 is SGHDN and CDR2 is FVKESK in the germline V gene. CDR3 in amino acids: CASSLTYPGTVGFSFGYTF. The CDR3, as DNA: TGTGCCAGCAGCCTCACGTACCCCGGGACAGTGGGGTTTTCTTTTGGCTACACCTTC.

The chain recombines TRBV6-5 with TRBJ2-7; 7 bases are a match to TRBD2. Germline V gene data show CDR1 as MNHEY and CDR2 as SVGAGI. The CDR3 contains 14 residues. V shed 4 bases and J 4 bases; nucleotides not matched to a gene: 7. In DNA form, the CDR3 reads TGTGCCAGCAGTTCCGGGACTATGGGTTACGAGCAGTACTTC. The encoded protein is CASSSGTMGYEQYF.